One T cell receptor (beta chain) is described in this entry. Its antigen is still unknown. Trimming took 5 bases from V and 7 from J; bases not matched to a gene: 12. Germline CDR1 and CDR2: LNHNV and YYDKDF (reference sequence). There are 18 residues in the CDR3. These data come from a study of PD-1 blockade in classical Hodgkin lymphoma. Overall study results and limits: Later analyses included only patients treated at least 1 year post-ASCT. Diminished baseline TCR diversity has been reported in newly diagnosed patients relative to healthy donors. The authors have not defined what causes the repertoire differences, possibly disease activity or prior therapy. TCR diversity rose significantly by C4D1 in CD4+ but not CD8+ cells.

Brentuximab vedotin exposure varied, and every patient relapsed after autologous stem cell transplantation. Produced via immunoSEQ multiplex PCR; TCRdb's table is partial and in-frame only. The sample contains roughly 32,000 clones, roughly four fifths of which appear only once. The chain links TRBV15 to TRBJ2-2; 14 nucleotides match TRBD2. Sample: peripheral blood mononuclear cells (PBMCs), taken at baseline. This receptor was identified in a human donor with classical Hodgkin lymphoma. DNA for the CDR3: TGTGCCACCAGCCGAGGAGGGACTAGCGGGGGCCGGGGCGGGGAGCTGTTTTTT. Translation: CATSRGGTSGGRGGELFF.